These T cell receptor beta chains were read from a single sample in a study of blood T cell repertoires in COVID-19. Clones were read by immunoSEQ multiplex PCR, and TCRdb kept only the in-frame ones, dropping some. The sample records about 250,000 clones, 80% to 90% being singletons. The sample was PBMCs or T cells enriched from blood (not recorded which). These TCRs come from a young woman who had recovered from COVID-19. CDR3s include the opening cysteine and the closing phenylalanine or tryptophan. The order of the fields is J gene, V gene, clone size, D gene, CDR3 DNA, CDR3 protein. The D gene is left open where the match is weak. The size entry is marked missing in some rows and otherwise reads once, few, many or a size class.

TRBJ1-2	TRBV6-2/TRBV6-3	-	-	TGTGCCAGCAGCAATGACGGGGATTGGTATGGCTACACCTTC	CASSNDGDWYGYTF
TRBJ1-6	TRBV19	-	TRBD1	TGTGCCAGTAGAGGGACAGGGCAGAATAATTCACCCCTCCACTTT	CASRGTGQNNSPLHF
TRBJ2-2	TRBV6-4	-	-	TGTGCCAGCAGTGACCGGTACACCGGGGAGCTGTTTTTT	CASSDRYTGELFF
TRBJ1-1	TRBV9	-	TRBD1	TGTGCCAGCAGCGTAGGGCAGGGGGCCTTGAACACTGAAGCTTTCTTT	CASSVGQGALNTEAFF
TRBJ1-1	TRBV2	-	TRBD1	TGTGCCGGCGAGGGGGCTGACACTGAAGCTTTCTTT	CAGEGADTEAFF
TRBJ1-5	TRBV27	-	-	TGTGCCAGCAGTTTACGCGGGGACTGGACTCAGCCCCAGCATTTT	CASSLRGDWTQPQHF
TRBJ2-3	TRBV18	-	TRBD2	TGTGCCAGCTCACTTCGTTCTAGCGGGGACACAGATACGCAGTATTTT	CASSLRSSGDTDTQYF
TRBJ1-2	TRBV4-2	once	-	TGTGCCAGCAGCCCAGATCGGAACTATGGCTACACCTTC	CASSPDRNYGYTF
TRBJ1-5	TRBV9	-	TRBD1	TGTGCCAGCAGCCGACAGGGGGCTCAGCCCCAGCATTTT	CASSRQGAQPQHF
TRBJ1-6	TRBV9	-	-	TGTGCCAGCGGGGGGGCGAGCTCCTATAATTCACCCCTCCACTTT	CASGGASSYNSPLHF
TRBJ2-1	TRBV4-1	-	TRBD2	TGCGCCAGCAGCCAAGTGATTACAACTAGCGGGGGGTATGAGCAGTTCTTC	CASSQVITTSGGYEQFF
TRBJ1-6	TRBV6-5	-	TRBD1	TGTGCCAGCCAGGACAGGTTGGATTCACCCCTCCACTTT	CASQDRLDSPLHF
TRBJ1-1	TRBV9	-	TRBD1	TGTGCCAGCAGCCCGACAGGGAGAACTGAAGCTTTCTTT	CASSPTGRTEAFF
TRBJ2-5	TRBV10-3	-	-	TGTGCCATCAGTGCCTGGGGCGAGGGGCCAGGGGAAGAGACCCAGTACTTC	CAISAWGEGPGEETQYF
TRBJ2-7	TRBV11-2	-	TRBD2	TGTGCCAGCAGCTTTTCTGCGGGGGGGACCTACGAGCAGTACTTC	CASSFSAGGTYEQYF
TRBJ2-1	TRBV7-8	-	-	TGTGCCTCCCAGAGGTCCGATTACAATGAGCAGTTCTTC	CASQRSDYNEQFF
TRBJ1-2	TRBV7-9	-	TRBD1	TGTGCCAGCAGCCAGACAAACCCTACAGGGGTGTGGGGCTACACCTTC	CASSQTNPTGVWGYTF
TRBJ1-2	TRBV28	-	-	TGTGCCAGCAGAGTCGGCCTGACTTATGGCTACACCTTC	CASRVGLTYGYTF
TRBJ1-2	TRBV11-2	once	-	TGTGCCAGCAGCTCAGGGTCGGTCTCGGGCTACACCTTC	CASSSGSVSGYTF
TRBJ1-2	TRBV28	-	-	TGTGCCAGCAGCCAGGGGCCTAACTATGGCTACACCTTC	CASSQGPNYGYTF
TRBJ1-2	TRBV5-5	-	-	TGTGCCAGCAGCCAGGGATCAGGTGGCTACACCTTC	CASSQGSGGYTF
TRBJ2-1	TRBV3-1/TRBV3-2	-	-	TGTGCCAGCAGCCCCGGGGTAGGTGGGCCCTACAATGAGCAGTTCTTC	CASSPGVGGPYNEQFF
TRBJ2-5	TRBV18	once	TRBD1	TGTGCCAGCTCTCGACAGGGGGCGAACCAAGAGACCCAGTACTTC	CASSRQGANQETQYF
TRBJ2-1	TRBV6-5	-	TRBD2	TGTGCCAGCAGCCGACCTAGCGGGGGGGCCAATGAGCAGTTCTTC	CASSRPSGGANEQFF
TRBJ1-5	TRBV4-1	-	-	TGCGCCAGCAGCCGAATCGGCGGAAACAATCAGCCCCAGCATTTT	CASSRIGGNNQPQHF
TRBJ2-7	TRBV16	few	TRBD1	TGTGCCAGCAGACAACCTGGGACAGCCAGAGACGAGCAGTACTTC	CASRQPGTARDEQYF
TRBJ2-7	TRBV5-1	once	TRBD2	TGCGCCAGCAGCAGGGGACTAGCGGGGGGGCTTGACGAGCAGTACTTC	CASSRGLAGGLDEQYF
TRBJ1-2	TRBV7-9	once	TRBD1	TGTGCCAGCAGCTTTGGGGGACAGGGGTATGGCTACACCTTC	CASSFGGQGYGYTF
TRBJ2-2	TRBV19	-	-	TGTGCCAGTAGTACCGCGGAAGGTTCCGGGGAGCTGTTTTTT	CASSTAEGSGELFF
TRBJ2-2	TRBV4-2	-	TRBD2	TGTGCCAGCAGCCAAGATAGCGGGAGCACCGGGGAGCTGTTTTTT	CASSQDSGSTGELFF